The clone carrying this T cell receptor (beta chain) was seen ten or more times. Sequencing libraries for TCR beta were prepared with iRepertoire HTBI primers and Arm-PCR of CDR3 regions. The authors' processing: Looking across samples, the authors found approximately 60 TRBV and 14 to 15 TRBJ segments. TCRdb itself ran the multiplex PCR reads through MiXCR, one entry per CDR3 protein. V and J calls and clone size were set by TCRdb, not the authors. The sample lists 430,000 or so distinct CDR3 sequences; about 21% were seen once. These data come from a study of regulatory T cells in long-lasting Graves disease. Time point defined: persistent/refractory GD, antithyroid drugs over 5 years with positive TRAb. Extracted RNA from PBMCs served as the source of the TCR library. The CDR3 totals 15 residues. Germline values: CDR1 MNHNS, CDR2 SASEGT. The junction had 10 bases not matched to a gene; V was cut back by 8 bases and J by 5 bases.

This sequence was found in a female donor with Graves disease. Sequences were derived from peripheral blood mononuclear cells (PBMCs), sampled when the disease was refractory, from a patient treated with antithyroid drugs. The chain uses TRBV6-1 and TRBJ2-7, with TRBD2 matching 12 bases. This chain's CDR3 is CASSKTSGSLNEQYF. As DNA, the CDR3 is TGTGCCAGCTCCAAGACTAGCGGGAGTCTCAACGAGCAGTACTTC.